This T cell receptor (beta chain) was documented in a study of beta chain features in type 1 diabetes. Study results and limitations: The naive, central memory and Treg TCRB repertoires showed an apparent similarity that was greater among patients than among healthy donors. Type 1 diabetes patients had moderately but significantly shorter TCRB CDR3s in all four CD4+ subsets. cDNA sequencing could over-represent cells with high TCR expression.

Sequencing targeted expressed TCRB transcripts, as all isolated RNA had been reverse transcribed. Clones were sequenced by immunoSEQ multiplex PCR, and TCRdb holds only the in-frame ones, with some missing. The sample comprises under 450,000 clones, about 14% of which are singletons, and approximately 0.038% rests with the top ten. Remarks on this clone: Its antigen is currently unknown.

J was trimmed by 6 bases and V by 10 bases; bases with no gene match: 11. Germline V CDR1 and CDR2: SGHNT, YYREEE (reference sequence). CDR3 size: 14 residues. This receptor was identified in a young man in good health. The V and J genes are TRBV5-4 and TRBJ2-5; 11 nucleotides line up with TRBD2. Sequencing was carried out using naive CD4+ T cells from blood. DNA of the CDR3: TGTGCCTGCTCTAGCGGGGGGACAGGAAAGACCCAGTACTTC. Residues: CACSSGGTGKTQYF. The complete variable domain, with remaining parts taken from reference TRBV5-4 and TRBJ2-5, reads ETGVTQSPTHLIKTRGQQVTLRCSSQSGHNTVSWYQQALGQGPQFIFQYYREEENGRGNFPPRFSGLQFPNYSSELNVNALELDDSALYLCACSSGGTGKTQYFGPGTRLLVL.